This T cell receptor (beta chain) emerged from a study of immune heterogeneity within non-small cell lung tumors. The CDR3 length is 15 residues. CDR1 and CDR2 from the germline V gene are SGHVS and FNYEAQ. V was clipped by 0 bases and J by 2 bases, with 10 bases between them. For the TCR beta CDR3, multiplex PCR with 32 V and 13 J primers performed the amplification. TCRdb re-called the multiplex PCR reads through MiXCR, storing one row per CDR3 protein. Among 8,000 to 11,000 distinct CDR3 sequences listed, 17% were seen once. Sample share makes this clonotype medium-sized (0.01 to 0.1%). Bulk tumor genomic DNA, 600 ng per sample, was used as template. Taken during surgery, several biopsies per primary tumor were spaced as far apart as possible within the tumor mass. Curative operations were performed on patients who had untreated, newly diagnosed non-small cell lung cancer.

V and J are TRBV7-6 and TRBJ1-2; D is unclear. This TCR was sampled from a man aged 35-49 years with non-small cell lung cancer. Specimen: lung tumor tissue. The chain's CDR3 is CASSLAAGSNYGYTF. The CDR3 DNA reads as TGTGCCAGCAGCTTAGCTGCGGGCAGCAACTATGGCTACACCTTC.